A selection of T cell receptor beta chains follows, all from one sample in a study of T cell repertoires in cytomegalovirus infection. TCRdb re-called the reads with MiXCR, one entry per CDR3 protein. The sample has 85,000 to 130,000 distinct CDR3 sequences; 20% to 25% are singletons. Material for sequencing was CD8+ T cells from PBMCs. The source of these receptors is a human donor in good health (CMV status not recorded). Some clones in this sample may be carry-over from other donors' samples. The CDR3 runs from the conserved cysteine through the conserved F or W. Fields, in order: CDR3 protein, V gene, J gene.

CASSLKGGEKLFF	TRBV28	TRBJ1-4
CASSGGGGVGTEAFF	TRBV7-9	TRBJ1-1
CASSARLAGGWETQYF	TRBV6-1	TRBJ2-5
CASSPDSRSYEQYF	TRBV7-6	TRBJ2-7
CSVEDRGEAGRGTEAFF	TRBV29-1	TRBJ1-1
CASSWISSGDTQYF	TRBV28	TRBJ2-3
CASSYAGGDSYEQYF	TRBV6-2/TRBV6-3	TRBJ2-7
CASSVADIPNTGELFF	TRBV9	TRBJ2-2
CSARDRDTFYNEQFF	TRBV29-1	TRBJ2-1
CASSTGQIYEQYF	TRBV7-3	TRBJ2-7
CASSQDRFFSGSGYEQYF	TRBV4-3	TRBJ2-7
CSARLAVAKNIQYF	TRBV20-1	TRBJ2-4
CSARGTGLYQQYF	TRBV29-1	TRBJ2-7
CASSVQQGTGELFF	TRBV6-4	TRBJ2-2
CASSFRGHDGYTF	TRBV7-2	TRBJ1-2
CASSMVPGPGSPLHF	TRBV19	TRBJ1-6
CASSLGQNSYEQYF	TRBV5-6	TRBJ2-7
CASSRQGDTEAFF	TRBV19	TRBJ1-1
CASSLETGSGEKLFF	TRBV5-3	TRBJ1-4
CASSIRPYEQYF	TRBV7-9	TRBJ2-7
CASSSRTGPTIEQYF	TRBV4-3	TRBJ2-7
CATSRVGDGTYEQYF	TRBV15	TRBJ2-7
CASSLALDQPQHF	TRBV7-9	TRBJ1-5
CASSTRPGNRANYGYTF	TRBV11-3	TRBJ1-2
CASSLIPFPHEQFF	TRBV7-9	TRBJ2-1
CASSLEEGGLRNTIYF	TRBV5-4	TRBJ1-3
CASSYSGGNQETQYF	TRBV6-5	TRBJ2-5
CASSQATEDNSPLHF	TRBV4-3	TRBJ1-6
CSAPDSTDTQYF	TRBV20-1	TRBJ2-3
CASSIGTGDYEQYF	TRBV19	TRBJ2-7
CAIRGTDYEQYF	TRBV10-3	TRBJ2-7
CATTPDPGQGTDTQYF	TRBV10-3	TRBJ2-3
CASSFHLSGGPNQETQYF	TRBV7-8	TRBJ2-5
CASSPGGSDTQYF	TRBV28	TRBJ2-3
CASSPLEEQYF	TRBV6-2/TRBV6-3	TRBJ2-7
CASSAYLSLGAFF	TRBV6-1	TRBJ1-1
CASSLSTGGLEETQYF	TRBV28	TRBJ2-5